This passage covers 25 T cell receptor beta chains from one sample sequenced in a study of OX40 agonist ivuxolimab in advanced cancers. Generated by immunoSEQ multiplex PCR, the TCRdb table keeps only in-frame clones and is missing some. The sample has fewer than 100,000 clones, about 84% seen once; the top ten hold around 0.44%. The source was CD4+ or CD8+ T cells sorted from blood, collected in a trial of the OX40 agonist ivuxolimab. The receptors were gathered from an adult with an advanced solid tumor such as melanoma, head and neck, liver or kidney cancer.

DNA for the CDR3: TGTGCCAGCAGGGCCGTAGGACAAGGTAGCGGCTACACCTTC. Translating gives CASRAVGQGSGYTF. V usage is TRBV25-1 and J usage is TRBJ1-2, with D possibly TRBD1 on 5 matching bases. The germline V gene encodes CDR1 MGHDK and CDR2 SYGVNS. This CDR3 spans 14 amino acids. The V end was cut by 6 bases, the J end by 8 bases, with 19 bases between.

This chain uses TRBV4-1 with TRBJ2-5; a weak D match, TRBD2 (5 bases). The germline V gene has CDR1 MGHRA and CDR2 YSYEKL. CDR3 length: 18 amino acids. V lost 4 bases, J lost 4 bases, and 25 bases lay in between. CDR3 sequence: CASSLTWGRPRAGETQYF. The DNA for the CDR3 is TGCGCCAGCAGCCTCACCTGGGGTCGACCGCGGGCCGGAGAGACCCAGTACTTC.

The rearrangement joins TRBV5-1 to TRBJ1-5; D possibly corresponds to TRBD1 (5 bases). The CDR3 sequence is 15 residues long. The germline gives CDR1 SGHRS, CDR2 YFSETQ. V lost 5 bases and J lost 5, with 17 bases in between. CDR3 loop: CASSLGTAPHQPQHF. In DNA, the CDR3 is TGCGCCAGCAGTCTCGGGACTGCTCCTCATCAGCCCCAGCATTTT.

CDR3 sequence (DNA): TGTGCCAGCTCACCCACAGGGGGCAACTATGGCTACACCTTC. Protein: CASSPTGGNYGYTF. This chain uses TRBV18 with TRBJ1-2; TRBD1 aligns across 9 bases. V was pared by 3 bases and J by 2 bases, with 1 base of the junction left unmatched. The germline CDR1 and CDR2 sequences are KGHSH and LQKENI. The CDR3 has 14 residues.

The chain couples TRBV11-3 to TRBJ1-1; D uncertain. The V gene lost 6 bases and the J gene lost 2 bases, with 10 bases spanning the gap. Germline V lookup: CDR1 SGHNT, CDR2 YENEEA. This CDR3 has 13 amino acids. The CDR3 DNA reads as TGTGCCAGCAGAAGACATGCTAACACTGAAGCTTTCTTT. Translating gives CASRRHANTEAFF.

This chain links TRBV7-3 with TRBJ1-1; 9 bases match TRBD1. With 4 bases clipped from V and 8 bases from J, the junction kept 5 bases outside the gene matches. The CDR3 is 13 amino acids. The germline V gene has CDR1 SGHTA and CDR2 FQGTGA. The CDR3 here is CASSSWTGAEAFF. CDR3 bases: TGTGCCAGCAGCTCTTGGACAGGGGCGGAAGCTTTCTTT.

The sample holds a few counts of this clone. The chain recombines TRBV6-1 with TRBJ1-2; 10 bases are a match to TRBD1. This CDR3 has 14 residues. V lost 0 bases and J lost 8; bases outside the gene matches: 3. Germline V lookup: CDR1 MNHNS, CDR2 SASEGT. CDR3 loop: CASSEATGGGGYTF. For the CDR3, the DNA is TGTGCCAGCAGTGAAGCGACAGGGGGCGGAGGCTACACCTTC.

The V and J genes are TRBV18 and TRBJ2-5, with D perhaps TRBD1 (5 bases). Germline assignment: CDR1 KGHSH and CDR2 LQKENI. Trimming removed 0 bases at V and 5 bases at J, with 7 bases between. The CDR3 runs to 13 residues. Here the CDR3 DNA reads TGTGCCAGCTCACCACCAGGGGTGGAGACCCAGTACTTC. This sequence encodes CASSPPGVETQYF.

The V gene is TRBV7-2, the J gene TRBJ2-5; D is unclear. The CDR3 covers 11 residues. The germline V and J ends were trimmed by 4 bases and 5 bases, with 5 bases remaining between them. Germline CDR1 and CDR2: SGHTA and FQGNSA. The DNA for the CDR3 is TGTGCCAGCAGCTCGTATGAGACCCAGTACTTC. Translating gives CASSSYETQYF.

This chain's CDR3 is CASNQGWGEAFF. The CDR3 DNA is TGTGCCAGCAACCAGGGCTGGGGTGAAGCTTTCTTT. The chain combines TRBV9 with TRBJ1-1, with a possible D match to TRBD1 (5 bases). CDR1 and CDR2 from the germline V gene are SGDLS and YYNGEE. This CDR3 contains 12 residues. Trimming cost V 6 bases and J 7 bases, with 13 bases left between them.

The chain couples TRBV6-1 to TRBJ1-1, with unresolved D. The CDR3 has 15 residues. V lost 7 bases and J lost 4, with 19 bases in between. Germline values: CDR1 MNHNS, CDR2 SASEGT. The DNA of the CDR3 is TGTGCCAGCAAAAAGGAACGTCTCCCTTCCACTGAAGCTTTCTTT. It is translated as CASKKERLPSTEAFF.

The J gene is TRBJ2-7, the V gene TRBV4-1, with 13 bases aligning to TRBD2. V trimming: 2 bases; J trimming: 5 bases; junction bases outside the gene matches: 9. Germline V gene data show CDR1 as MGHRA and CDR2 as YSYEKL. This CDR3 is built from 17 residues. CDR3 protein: CASSQTHTSGRAHEQYF. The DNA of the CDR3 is TGCGCCAGCAGCCAAACCCATACTAGCGGGAGGGCCCACGAGCAGTACTTC.

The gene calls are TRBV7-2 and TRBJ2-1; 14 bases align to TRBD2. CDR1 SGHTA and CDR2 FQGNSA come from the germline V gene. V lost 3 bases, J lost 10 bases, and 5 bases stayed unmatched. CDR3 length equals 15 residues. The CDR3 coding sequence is TGTGCCAGCAGCTTTAGACTAGCGGGAGGGCCCGAGCAGTTCTTC. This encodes CASSFRLAGGPEQFF. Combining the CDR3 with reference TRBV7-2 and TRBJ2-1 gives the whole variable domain GAGVSQSPSNKVTEKGKDVELRCDPISGHTALYWYRQSLGQGLEFLIYFQGNSAPDKSGLPSDRFSAERTGGSVSTLTIQRTQQEDSAVYLCASSFRLAGGPEQFFGPGTRLTVL.

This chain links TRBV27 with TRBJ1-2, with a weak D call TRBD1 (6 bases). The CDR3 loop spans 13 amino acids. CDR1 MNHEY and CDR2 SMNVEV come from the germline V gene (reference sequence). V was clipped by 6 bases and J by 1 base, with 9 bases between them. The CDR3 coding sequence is TGTGCCAGCAGCCTACAGGGTAACTATGGCTACACCTTC. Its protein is CASSLQGNYGYTF.

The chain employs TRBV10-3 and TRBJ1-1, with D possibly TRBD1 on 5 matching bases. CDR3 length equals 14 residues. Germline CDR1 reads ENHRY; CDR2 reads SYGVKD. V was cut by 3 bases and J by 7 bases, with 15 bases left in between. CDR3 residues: CAISDATGPIEAFF. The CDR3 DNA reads TGTGCCATCAGTGACGCCACAGGCCCCATTGAAGCTTTCTTT.

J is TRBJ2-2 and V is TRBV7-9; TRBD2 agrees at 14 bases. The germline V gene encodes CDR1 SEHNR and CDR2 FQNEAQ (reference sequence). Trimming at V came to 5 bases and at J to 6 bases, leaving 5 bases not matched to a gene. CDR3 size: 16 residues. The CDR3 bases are TGTGCCAGCAGCCCAAGGACTAGCGGGGGGTCCGGGGAGCTGTTTTTT. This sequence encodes CASSPRTSGGSGELFF.

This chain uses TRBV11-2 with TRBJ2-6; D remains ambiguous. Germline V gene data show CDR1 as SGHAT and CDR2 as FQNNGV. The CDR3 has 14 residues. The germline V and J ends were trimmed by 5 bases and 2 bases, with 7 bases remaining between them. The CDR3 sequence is CASSVVTGANVLTF. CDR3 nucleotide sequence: TGTGCCAGCAGCGTAGTAACTGGGGCCAACGTCCTGACTTTC.

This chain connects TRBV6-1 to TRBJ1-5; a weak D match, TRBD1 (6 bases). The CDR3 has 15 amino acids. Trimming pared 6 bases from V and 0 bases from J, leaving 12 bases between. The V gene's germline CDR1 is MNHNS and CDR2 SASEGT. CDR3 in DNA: TGTGCCAGCAGCACAGGGCCTATTAGCAATCAGCCCCAGCATTTT. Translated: CASSTGPISNQPQHF.

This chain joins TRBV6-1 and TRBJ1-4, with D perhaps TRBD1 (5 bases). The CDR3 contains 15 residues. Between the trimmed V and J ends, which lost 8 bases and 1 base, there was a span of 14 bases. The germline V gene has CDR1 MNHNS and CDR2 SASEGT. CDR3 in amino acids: CASFSKGRTNEKLFF. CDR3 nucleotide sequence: TGTGCCAGCTTCTCGAAGGGGAGAACTAATGAAAAACTGTTTTTT.

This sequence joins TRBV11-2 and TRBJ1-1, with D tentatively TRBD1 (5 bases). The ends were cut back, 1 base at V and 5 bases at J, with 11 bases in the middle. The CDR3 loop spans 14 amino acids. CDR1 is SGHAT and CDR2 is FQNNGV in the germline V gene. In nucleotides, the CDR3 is TGTGCCAGCAGCTTAGGGACAAGGAGGACTGAAGCTTTCTTT. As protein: CASSLGTRRTEAFF.

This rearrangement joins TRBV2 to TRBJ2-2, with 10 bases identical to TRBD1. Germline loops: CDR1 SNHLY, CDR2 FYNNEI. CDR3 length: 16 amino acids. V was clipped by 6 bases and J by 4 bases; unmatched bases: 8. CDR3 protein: CASRARQGAVTGELFF. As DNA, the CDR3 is TGTGCCAGCAGAGCGAGACAGGGGGCAGTCACCGGGGAGCTGTTTTTT.

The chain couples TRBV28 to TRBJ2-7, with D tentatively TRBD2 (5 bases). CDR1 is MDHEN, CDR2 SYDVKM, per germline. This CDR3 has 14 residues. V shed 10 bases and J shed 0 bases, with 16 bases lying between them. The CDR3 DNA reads TGTGCCACCCGCCCCGGACTTAACTCCTACGAGCAGTACGTC. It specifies CATRPGLNSYEQYV.

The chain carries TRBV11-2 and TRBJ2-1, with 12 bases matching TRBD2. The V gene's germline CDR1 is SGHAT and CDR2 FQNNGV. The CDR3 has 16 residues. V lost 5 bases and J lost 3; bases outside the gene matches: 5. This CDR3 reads CASSLRLAGVYNEQFF. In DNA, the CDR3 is TGTGCCAGCAGCCTCCGACTAGCGGGAGTCTACAATGAGCAGTTCTTC.

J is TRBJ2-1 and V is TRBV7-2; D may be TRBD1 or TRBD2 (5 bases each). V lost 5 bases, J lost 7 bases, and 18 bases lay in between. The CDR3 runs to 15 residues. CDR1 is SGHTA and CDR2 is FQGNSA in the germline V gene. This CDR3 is CASSPEGQGYNEQFF. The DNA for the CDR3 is TGTGCCAGCAGCCCCGAGGGGCAGGGATATAATGAGCAGTTCTTC. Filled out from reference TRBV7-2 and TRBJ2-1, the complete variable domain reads GAGVSQSPSNKVTEKGKDVELRCDPISGHTALYWYRQSLGQGLEFLIYFQGNSAPDKSGLPSDRFSAERTGGSVSTLTIQRTQQEDSAVYLCASSPEGQGYNEQFFGPGTRLTVL.

The CDR3 loop reads CASSPLAGGPTGELFF. The CDR3 DNA reads TGTGCCAGCAGCCCTCTAGCGGGGGGGCCGACCGGGGAGCTGTTTTTT. The chain couples TRBV7-9 to TRBJ2-2; TRBD2 matches 12 bases. The J segment lost 5 bases and the V segment lost 5 bases, leaving 6 bases of the junction unmatched. Per the germline V gene, CDR1 is SEHNR and CDR2 is FQNEAQ (reference sequence). The CDR3 spans 16 residues. Full variable domain (outside the CDR3, taken from reference TRBV7-9 and TRBJ2-2): DTGVSQNPRHKITKRGQNVTFRCDPISEHNRLYWYRQTLGQGPEFLTYFQNEAQLEKSRLLSDRFSAERPKGSFSTLEIQRTEQGDSAMYLCASSPLAGGPTGELFFGEGSRLTVL.